Following are 22 T cell receptor beta chains from one sample sequenced in a study of T-cell reconstitution after alpha-beta-depleted transplantation in children. Preparation of the TCRbeta library involved a method that used unique molecular identifiers. From the PCR reads, TCRdb called clonotypes with MiXCR, one entry per CDR3 protein. The data show some 310,000 distinct CDR3 sequences, with more than 20% seen just once and 11% held by the top ten. Sequencing used PBMCs, mostly from graft donor cells, obtained 180 days after TCRalphabeta/CD19-depleted stem cell transplant. The receptors were sampled from a male patient younger than 18 who had a stem cell transplant for acute lymphoblastic leukemia, so the T cells may come from the graft donor.

Written as DNA, the CDR3 is TGCAGCGTTGAGGAGCGGTTAAAGGTCGGGGGTGAGCAGTTCTTC. Translation: CSVEERLKVGGEQFF. V gene TRBV29-1 combines with J gene TRBJ2-1; TRBD2 is a possible D gene (6 bases). The CDR3 contains 15 residues. CDR1 is SQVTM and CDR2 is ANQGSEA in the germline V gene. The V end was cut by 3 bases, the J end by 9 bases, with 21 bases between.

The chain employs TRBV24-1 and TRBJ2-3, with TRBD2 matching over 13 bases. J lost 3 bases, V lost 8 bases, and 13 bases had no gene match. The germline CDR1 and CDR2 sequences are KGHDR and SFDVKD. This CDR3 is 18 amino acids long. DNA for the CDR3: TGTGCCACCATGAGGACTAGCGGGAGCGCATTAGGAACAGATACGCAGTATTTT. It specifies CATMRTSGSALGTDTQYF.

The CDR3 spells CASSLKPSGTGSNQPQHF. CDR3 sequence (DNA): TGTGCCAGCAGTCTGAAACCCTCCGGGACAGGTAGCAATCAGCCCCAGCATTTT. The chain combines TRBV27 with TRBJ1-5; 8 bases fit TRBD1. The CDR3 extends over 18 amino acids. Germline values: CDR1 MNHEY, CDR2 SMNVEV (reference sequence). Trimming removed 5 bases from V and 0 bases from J; junction bases left unmatched: 12.

This chain links TRBV4-1 with TRBJ1-4; a weak D match, TRBD1 (5 bases). The CDR3 has 14 residues. Germline V gene lookup returns CDR1 MGHRA and CDR2 YSYEKL. V was trimmed by 3 bases and J by 4 bases, leaving 9 bases between them. The CDR3 spells CASSQGRHNEKLFF. In DNA, the CDR3 is TGCGCCAGCAGCCAGGGACGTCATAATGAAAAACTGTTTTTT.

This clonotype was observed a handful of times. The chain joins TRBV5-1 to TRBJ2-5, with TRBD2 matching over 13 bases. CDR3 length equals 16 residues. The germline V gene has CDR1 SGHRS and CDR2 YFSETQ. After removal of 1 base from V and 5 bases from J, the junction contained 5 bases not matched to a gene. This chain's CDR3 is CASSLTQTSGRETQYF. CDR3 nucleotide sequence: TGCGCCAGCAGCTTGACCCAGACTAGCGGGAGGGAGACCCAGTACTTC.

This clonotype was picked up a small number of times. The V call is TRBV7-9, the J call TRBJ2-1, with D possibly TRBD2 on 5 matching bases. The germline V gene encodes CDR1 SEHNR and CDR2 FQNEAQ (reference sequence). Trimming took off 3 bases at V and 7 bases at J, with 13 bases between the two ends. The CDR3 covers 14 residues. CDR3 bases: TGTGCCAGCAGCTTGGGAGTTACCACGAATGAGCAGTTCTTC. Its translation: CASSLGVTTNEQFF. Supplemented by reference TRBV7-9 and TRBJ2-1, the full variable domain reads DTGVSQNPRHKITKRGQNVTFRCDPISEHNRLYWYRQTLGQGPEFLTYFQNEAQLEKSRLLSDRFSAERPKGSFSTLEIQRTEQGDSAMYLCASSLGVTTNEQFFGPGTRLTVL.

This clonotype appeared a few times. The chain carries TRBV5-1 and TRBJ2-1; 7 bases match TRBD1. Germline trimming cut 1 base from V and 14 bases from J; bases unmatched to any gene: 6. The CDR3 is 12 amino acids. Looked up from germline, CDR1 is SGHRS and CDR2 is YFSETQ. This CDR3 reads CASSLTDRAKFF. CDR3 sequence (DNA): TGCGCCAGCAGCTTGACCGACAGGGCAAAGTTCTTC. Full variable domain (rest looked up from reference TRBV5-1 and TRBJ2-1): KAGVTQTPRYLIKTRGQQVTLSCSPISGHRSVSWYQQTPGQGLQFLFEYFSETQRNKGNFPGRFSGRQFSNSRSEMNVSTLELGDSALYLCASSLTDRAKFFGPGTRLTVL.

This rearrangement joins TRBV24-1 to TRBJ2-1; the match to TRBD1 covers 8 bases. Germline CDR1 is KGHDR and CDR2 is SFDVKD. The V segment lost 0 bases and the J segment 0 bases; nucleotides outside the gene matches: 9. The CDR3 sequence is 19 residues long. CDR3 protein: CATSDLTISTGGSYNEQFF. CDR3 in DNA: TGTGCCACCAGTGATTTGACGATCAGTACAGGGGGCTCCTACAATGAGCAGTTCTTC.

This clonotype occurred a few times. The chain combines TRBV11-2 with TRBJ2-6, with D unclear. The CDR3 has 14 residues. V was cut by 0 bases and J by 4 bases, with 4 bases left in between. Germline CDR1 is SGHAT and CDR2 is FQNNGV. CDR3 coding DNA: TGTGCCAGCAGCTTAGAGTCCGGGGCCAACGTCCTGACTTTC. Translating gives CASSLESGANVLTF.

This clonotype was recorded many times. The V call is TRBV12-3 or TRBV12-4, the J call TRBJ1-1; D gene unclear. Trimming pared 3 bases from V and 0 bases from J, leaving 5 bases between. This CDR3 has 13 residues. CDR3: CASSFVMNTEAFF. The CDR3 nucleotides read TGTGCCAGCAGTTTTGTGATGAACACTGAAGCTTTCTTT.

The V call is TRBV12-3 or TRBV12-4, the J call TRBJ2-3; perhaps D is TRBD1 or TRBD2 (5 bases each). Trimming took 3 bases from V and 11 from J, leaving 9 bases between them. This CDR3 region has 11 residues. The CDR3, as DNA: TGTGCCAGCAGTTTTCGGGACGGGCAGTATTTT. Its translation: CASSFRDGQYF.

In its sample, this clonotype was seen a few times. V and J are TRBV9 and TRBJ2-1, with a possible D match to TRBD2 (5 bases). Germline CDR1 and CDR2: SGDLS and YYNGEE. Between the trimmed V and J ends, which lost 9 bases and 8 bases, there was a span of 21 bases. The CDR3 is 14 residues long. The CDR3 region has the DNA TGTGCCACGGCCCGTACTGGCAAGGAGGATGAGCAGTTCTTC. This codes for CATARTGKEDEQFF.

DNA for the CDR3: TGCGCCAGCAGCTTTGGCGGGTTCAGTCAAGAGACCCAGTACTTC. It specifies CASSFGGFSQETQYF. The chain employs TRBV5-1 and TRBJ2-5; a weak D match, TRBD2 (5 bases). Trimming stripped 2 bases from V and 2 bases from J, with 13 bases between. CDR3 size: 15 residues. CDR1 and CDR2 from the germline V gene are SGHRS and YFSETQ.

Written as DNA, the CDR3 is TGTGCCAGCAGTGAATACAAAAAAGAGTACTTC. As protein: CASSEYKKEYF. This chain connects TRBV25-1 to TRBJ2-4; D gene unclear. V shed 0 bases and J shed 14 bases, with 8 bases lying between them. The CDR3 length is 11 residues. Germline loops: CDR1 MGHDK, CDR2 SYGVNS.

This chain joins TRBV7-2 and TRBJ2-7; D is unresolved. The CDR3 is made up of 15 amino acids. The V end was cut by 1 base, the J end by 0 bases, with 10 bases between. CDR1 and CDR2 from the germline V gene are SGHTA and FQGNSA. CDR3 in amino acids: CASSLGGRSSYEQYF. CDR3 coding DNA: TGTGCCAGCAGCTTAGGCGGCAGGAGCTCCTACGAGCAGTACTTC.

The table lists this clonotype with many counts. The chain joins TRBV5-4 to TRBJ2-1; D not certain. The V end was cut by 0 bases, the J end by 6 bases, with 10 bases between. The CDR3 extends over 14 amino acids. Germline loops: CDR1 SGHNT, CDR2 YYREEE (reference sequence). CDR3: CASSLVLASNEQFF. As DNA, the CDR3 is TGTGCCAGCAGCTTGGTTTTAGCTTCCAATGAGCAGTTCTTC.

Points on this clonotype: A read error may explain this, as a much larger clone is one base away. This rearrangement joins TRBV12-3 or TRBV12-4 to TRBJ2-3; weak D call: TRBD2 (6 bases). The CDR3 runs to 15 residues. The V end was cut by 3 bases, the J end by 7 bases, with 17 bases between. CDR3 coding DNA: TGTGCCAGCAGTTTCCTATCGGGAGAGCTAAATACGCAGTATTTT. Translating gives CASSFLSGELNTQYF.

The chain uses TRBV3-1 and TRBJ1-2; D may be TRBD1 (5 bases). Trimming took 4 bases from V and 1 from J, leaving 10 bases between them. The CDR3 extends over 14 amino acids. Germline CDR1 reads LGHDT; CDR2 reads YNNKEL (reference sequence). The CDR3 DNA sequence: TGTGCCAGCAGCCCACAGGCTTTTAACTATGGCTACACCTTC. It specifies CASSPQAFNYGYTF.

This clonotype was seen a few times. The chain links TRBV11-3 to TRBJ2-2; no firm D call. V lost 0 bases and J 3 bases, leaving 5 bases between the germline ends. This CDR3 is 14 amino acids long. Germline CDR1 reads SGHNT; CDR2 reads YENEEA. DNA for the CDR3: TGTGCCAGCAGCTTAGATCCACACACCGGGGAGCTGTTTTTT. Protein: CASSLDPHTGELFF.

V gene TRBV9 combines with J gene TRBJ2-3; 9 nucleotides agree with TRBD2. The CDR3 totals 16 residues. The junction had 12 bases not matched to a gene; V was cut back by 7 bases and J by 3 bases. Germline values: CDR1 SGDLS, CDR2 YYNGEE. The CDR3 DNA reads TGTGCCAGCCGCCCGATAGCGGGAGACCTTACAGATACGCAGTATTTT. Protein sequence: CASRPIAGDLTDTQYF.

The genes are TRBV4-2 and TRBJ2-7, with D perhaps matching TRBD2 (6 bases). Germline loops: CDR1 LGHNA, CDR2 YNFKEQ. V lost 0 bases and J lost 4, with 16 bases in between. The CDR3 has 16 residues. CDR3 DNA sequence: TGTGCCAGCAGCCAAGAGACTAGGATTGGGGAATACGAGCAGTACTTC. It translates to CASSQETRIGEYEQYF.

The chain joins TRBV7-3 to TRBJ2-1, with 7 nucleotides matching TRBD2. V lost 5 bases, J lost 8 bases, and 3 bases stayed unmatched. Germline V lookup: CDR1 SGHTA, CDR2 FQGTGA. This CDR3 has 12 residues. For the CDR3, the DNA is TGTGCCAGCAGCCCGGGGGGTTATGAGCAGTTCTTC. This codes for CASSPGGYEQFF.